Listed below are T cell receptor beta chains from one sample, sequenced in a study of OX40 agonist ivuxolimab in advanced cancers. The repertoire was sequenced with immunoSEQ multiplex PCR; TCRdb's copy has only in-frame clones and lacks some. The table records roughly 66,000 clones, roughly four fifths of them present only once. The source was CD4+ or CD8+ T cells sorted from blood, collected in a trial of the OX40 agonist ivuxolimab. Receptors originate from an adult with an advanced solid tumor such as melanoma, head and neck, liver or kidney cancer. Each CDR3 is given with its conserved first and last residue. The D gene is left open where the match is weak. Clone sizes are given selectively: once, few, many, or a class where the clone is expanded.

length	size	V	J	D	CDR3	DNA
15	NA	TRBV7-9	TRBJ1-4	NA	CASSLAPPKGVQLFF	TGTGCCAGCAGCTTAGCGCCTCCTAAGGGGGTACAACTGTTTTTT
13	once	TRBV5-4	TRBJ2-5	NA	CASSLVGQETQYF	TGTGCCAGCAGCTTGGTGGGACAAGAGACCCAGTACTTC
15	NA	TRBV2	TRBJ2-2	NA	CASSEVGVGTGELFF	TGTGCCAGCAGTGAAGTCGGAGTGGGGACCGGGGAGCTGTTTTTT
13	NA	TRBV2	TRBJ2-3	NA	CASRIGGADTQYF	TGTGCCAGCAGGATTGGCGGGGCAGATACGCAGTATTTT
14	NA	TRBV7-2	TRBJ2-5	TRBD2	CASSPNLAGGPLYF	TGTGCCAGCAGCCCGAATTTAGCGGGGGGGCCGTTGTACTTC
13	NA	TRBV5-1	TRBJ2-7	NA	CASSLAGTYEQYF	TGCGCCAGCAGCTTGGCGGGGACCTACGAGCAGTACTTC
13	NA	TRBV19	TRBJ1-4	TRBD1	CASSMDRGEKLFF	TGTGCCAGTAGTATGGACAGGGGGGAAAAACTGTTTTTT
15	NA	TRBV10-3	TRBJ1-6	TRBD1	CATTTGEFYNSPLHF	TGTGCCACAACCACAGGGGAATTCTATAATTCACCCCTCCACTTT
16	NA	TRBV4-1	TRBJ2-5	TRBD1	CASSQTPGQGQETQYF	TGCGCCAGCAGCCAAACACCGGGACAGGGGCAAGAGACCCAGTACTTC
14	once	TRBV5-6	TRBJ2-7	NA	CASSGGLSRYEQYF	TGTGCCAGCAGCGGCGGACTATCAAGATACGAGCAGTACTTC
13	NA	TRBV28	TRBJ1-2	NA	CASSLVSGYGYTF	TGTGCCAGCAGTTTAGTGTCCGGATACGGCTACACCTTC
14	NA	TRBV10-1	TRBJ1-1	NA	CASRPGFMNTEAFF	TGCGCCAGCAGACCGGGATTCATGAACACTGAAGCTTTCTTT
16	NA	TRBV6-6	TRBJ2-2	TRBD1	CASSKNTGVGTGELFF	TGTGCCAGCAGCAAAAACACAGGGGTAGGGACCGGGGAGCTGTTTTTT
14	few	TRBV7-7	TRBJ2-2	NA	CASSLSSNTGELFF	TGTGCCAGCAGCTTATCTTCGAACACCGGGGAGCTGTTTTTT
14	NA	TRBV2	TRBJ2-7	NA	CASSEGLSSYEQYF	TGTGCCAGCAGTGAAGGGTTAAGCTCCTACGAGCAGTACTTC
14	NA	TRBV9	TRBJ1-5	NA	CASSVDGGGQPQHF	TGTGCCAGCAGCGTAGACGGGGGAGGTCAGCCCCAGCATTTT
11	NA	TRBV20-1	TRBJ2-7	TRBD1	CRGGQGAEQYF	TGCAGGGGGGGACAGGGGGCCGAGCAGTACTTC
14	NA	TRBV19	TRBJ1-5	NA	CASSATDRTGAQHF	TGTGCCAGTAGTGCGACCGACAGGACCGGGGCCCAGCATTTT
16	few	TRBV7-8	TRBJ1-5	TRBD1	CASSQRQGASNQPQHF	TGTGCCAGCAGCCAAAGACAGGGGGCAAGCAATCAGCCCCAGCATTTT
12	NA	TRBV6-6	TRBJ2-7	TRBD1	CASSSTGDEQYF	TGTGCCAGCAGCTCGACAGGGGACGAGCAGTACTTC
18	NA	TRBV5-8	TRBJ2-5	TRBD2	CASSLEASGGRGQETQYF	TGTGCCAGCAGCTTGGAGGCTAGCGGGGGGCGGGGCCAAGAGACCCAGTACTTC
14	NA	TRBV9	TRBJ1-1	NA	CASSAGPWNTEAFF	TGTGCCAGCAGCGCGGGACCCTGGAACACTGAAGCTTTCTTT
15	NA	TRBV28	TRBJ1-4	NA	CASSSRGPEGEKLFF	TGTGCCAGCAGTAGCCGGGGCCCAGAGGGCGAAAAACTGTTTTTT
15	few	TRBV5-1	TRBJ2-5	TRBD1	CASSSLTGDQETQYF	TGCGCCAGCAGCTCGTTGACAGGGGACCAAGAGACCCAGTACTTC
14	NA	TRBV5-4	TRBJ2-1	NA	CASSPSDYYNEQFF	TGTGCCAGCAGCCCTAGTGACTATTACAATGAGCAGTTCTTC
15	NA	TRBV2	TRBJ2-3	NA	CASSELVRDTDTQYF	TGTGCCAGCAGTGAACTTGTCAGAGACACAGATACGCAGTATTTT
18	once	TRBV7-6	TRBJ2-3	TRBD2	CASSLAPGTSGGPDTQYF	TGTGCCAGCAGCTTAGCGCCTGGGACTAGCGGGGGCCCAGATACGCAGTATTTT
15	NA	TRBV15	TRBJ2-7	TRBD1	CATSRDPGGFYEQYF	TGTGCCACCAGCAGAGATCCAGGGGGCTTCTACGAGCAGTACTTC
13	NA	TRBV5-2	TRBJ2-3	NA	CASSLTWTDTQYF	TGCGCCAGCAGCCTCACGTGGACAGATACGCAGTATTTT
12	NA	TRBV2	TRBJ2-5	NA	CASKGAGETQYF	TGTGCCAGCAAGGGGGCGGGGGAGACCCAGTACTTC